The source of this T cell receptor (beta chain) is a study of T cell changes during pregnancy in multiple sclerosis. The CDR3 totals 13 residues. From germline, CDR1 is GTSNPN and CDR2 SVGIG (reference sequence). Losses at the gene ends were 3 bases for V and 6 bases for J; bases not matched to a gene: 7. Generated by immunoSEQ multiplex PCR, the TCRdb table keeps only in-frame clones and is missing some. The data hold 60,000 or so clones, with 80% to 90% observed a single time. V gene TRBV30 combines with J gene TRBJ1-2, with 7 bases matching TRBD1. The source material was peripheral blood, sampled in the first trimester of pregnancy. The source is a female donor in good health, enrolled as a control in a pregnancy study. The CDR3: CAWRRGGGDGYTF. CDR3 bases: TGTGCCTGGAGGCGAGGAGGGGGCGATGGCTACACCTTC.